This T cell receptor (beta chain) was documented in a study of early T cells in non-severe SARS-CoV-2 infection. TCRdb passed the 5' RACE reads through MiXCR, listing each CDR3 protein once. The data contain 100,000 or so distinct CDR3 sequences, over 15% of them singletons. The CDR3 covers 14 residues. Trimming took off 5 bases at V and 1 base at J, with 8 bases between the two ends. CDR1 and CDR2 (germline): SGHVS, FQNEAQ. The receptor's source is an adult who was a healthcare worker with PCR-confirmed SARS-CoV-2 infection or an uninfected control (not recorded which). The sample here was whole blood, taken at baseline. V and J are TRBV7-8 and TRBJ2-2; D is perhaps TRBD2 (5 bases). CDR3 sequence (DNA): TGTGCCAGCAGCGCAACTAGGAACACCGGGGAGCTGTTTTTT. This translates into CASSATRNTGELFF. Variable domain in full (rest from reference TRBV7-8 and TRBJ2-2): GAGVSQSPRYKVAKRGQDVALRCDPISGHVSLFWYQQALGQGPEFLTYFQNEAQLDKSGLPSDRFFAERPEGSVSTLKIQRTQQEDSAVYLCASSATRNTGELFFGEGSRLTVL.